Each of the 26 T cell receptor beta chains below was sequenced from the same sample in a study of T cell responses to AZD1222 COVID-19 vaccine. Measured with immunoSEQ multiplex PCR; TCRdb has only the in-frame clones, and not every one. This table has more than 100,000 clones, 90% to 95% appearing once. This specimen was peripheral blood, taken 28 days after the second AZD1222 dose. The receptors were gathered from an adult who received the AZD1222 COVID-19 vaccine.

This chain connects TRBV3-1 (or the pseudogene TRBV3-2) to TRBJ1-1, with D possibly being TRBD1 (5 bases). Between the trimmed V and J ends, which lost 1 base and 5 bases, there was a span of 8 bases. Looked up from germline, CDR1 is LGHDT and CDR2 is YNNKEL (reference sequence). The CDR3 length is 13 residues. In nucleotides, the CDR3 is TGTGCCAGCAGCCAAGCAGGGAAAACTGAAGCTTTCTTT. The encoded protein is CASSQAGKTEAFF.

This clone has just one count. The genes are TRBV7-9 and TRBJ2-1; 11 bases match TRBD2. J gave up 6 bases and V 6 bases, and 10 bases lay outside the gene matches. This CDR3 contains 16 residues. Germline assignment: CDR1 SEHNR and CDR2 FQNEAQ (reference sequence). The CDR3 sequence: CASRKTSGTSGNEQFF. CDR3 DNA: TGTGCCAGCAGAAAGACTTCCGGGACTAGCGGCAATGAGCAGTTCTTC.

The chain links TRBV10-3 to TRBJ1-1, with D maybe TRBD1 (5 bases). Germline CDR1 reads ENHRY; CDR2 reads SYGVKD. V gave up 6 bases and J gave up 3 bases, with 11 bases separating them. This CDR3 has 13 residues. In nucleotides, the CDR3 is TGTGCCATCAGCCCGGGGGATCACACTGAAGCTTTCTTT. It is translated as CAISPGDHTEAFF.

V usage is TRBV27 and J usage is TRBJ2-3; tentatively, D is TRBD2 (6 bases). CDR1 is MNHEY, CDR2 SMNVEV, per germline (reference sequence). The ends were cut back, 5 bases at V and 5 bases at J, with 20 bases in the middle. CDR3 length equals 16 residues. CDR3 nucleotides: TGTGCCAGCAGTCCCCAGTTGGGGGTGGGACTAGATACGCAGTATTTT. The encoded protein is CASSPQLGVGLDTQYF.

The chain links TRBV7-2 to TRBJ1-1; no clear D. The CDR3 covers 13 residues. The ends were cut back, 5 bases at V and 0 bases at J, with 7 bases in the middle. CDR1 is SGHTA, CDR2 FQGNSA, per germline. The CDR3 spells CASSTQMNTEAFF. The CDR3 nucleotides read TGTGCCAGCAGCACACAAATGAACACTGAAGCTTTCTTT.

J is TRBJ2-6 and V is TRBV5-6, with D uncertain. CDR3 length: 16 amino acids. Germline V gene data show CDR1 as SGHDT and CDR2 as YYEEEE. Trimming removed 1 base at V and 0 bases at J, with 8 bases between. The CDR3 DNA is TGTGCCAGCAGCTTGTTTGGATACTCTGGGGCCAACGTCCTGACTTTC. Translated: CASSLFGYSGANVLTF.

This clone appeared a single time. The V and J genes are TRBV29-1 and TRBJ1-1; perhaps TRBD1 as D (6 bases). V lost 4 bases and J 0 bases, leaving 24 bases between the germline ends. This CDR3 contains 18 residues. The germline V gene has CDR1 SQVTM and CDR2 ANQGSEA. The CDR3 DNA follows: TGCAGCGTTGGAGGACAGCGGATGGGGCGGAAGATGAACACTGAAGCTTTCTTT. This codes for CSVGGQRMGRKMNTEAFF.

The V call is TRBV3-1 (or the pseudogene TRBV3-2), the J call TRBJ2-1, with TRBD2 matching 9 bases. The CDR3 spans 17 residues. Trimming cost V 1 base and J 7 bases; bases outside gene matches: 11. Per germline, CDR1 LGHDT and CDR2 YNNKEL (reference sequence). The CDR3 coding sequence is TGTGCCAGCAGCCAAGGCCCTAGCGGGGTTGTAAGGAATGAGCAGTTCTTC. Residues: CASSQGPSGVVRNEQFF.

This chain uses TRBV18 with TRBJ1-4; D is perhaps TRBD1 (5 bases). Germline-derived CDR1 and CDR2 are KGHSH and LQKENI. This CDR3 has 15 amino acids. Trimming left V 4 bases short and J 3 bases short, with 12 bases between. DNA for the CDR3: TGTGCCAGCTCACGCGACAGAGTTTCTAATGAAAAACTGTTTTTT. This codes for CASSRDRVSNEKLFF.

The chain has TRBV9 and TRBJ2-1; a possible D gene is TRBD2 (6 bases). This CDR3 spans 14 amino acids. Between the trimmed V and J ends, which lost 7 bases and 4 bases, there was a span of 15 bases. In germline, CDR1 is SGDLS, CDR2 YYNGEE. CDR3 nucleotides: TGTGCCAGCGGGAGCGGGCCGGGGTACAATGAGCAGTTCTTC. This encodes CASGSGPGYNEQFF.

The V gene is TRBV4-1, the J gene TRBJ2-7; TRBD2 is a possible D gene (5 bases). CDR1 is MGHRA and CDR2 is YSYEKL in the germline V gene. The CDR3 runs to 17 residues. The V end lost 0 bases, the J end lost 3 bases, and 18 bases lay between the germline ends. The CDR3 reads CASSQEDSSYPLYEQYF. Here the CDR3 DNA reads TGCGCCAGCAGCCAAGAGGACTCCAGCTACCCGCTCTACGAGCAGTACTTC.

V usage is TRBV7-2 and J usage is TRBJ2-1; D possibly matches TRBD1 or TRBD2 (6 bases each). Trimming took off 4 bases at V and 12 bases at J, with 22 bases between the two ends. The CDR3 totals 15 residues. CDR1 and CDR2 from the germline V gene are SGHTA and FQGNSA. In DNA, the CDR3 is TGTGCCAGCAGCTGGGGGGTGACAGGCCTAAACGGGCAGTTCTTC. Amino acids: CASSWGVTGLNGQFF.

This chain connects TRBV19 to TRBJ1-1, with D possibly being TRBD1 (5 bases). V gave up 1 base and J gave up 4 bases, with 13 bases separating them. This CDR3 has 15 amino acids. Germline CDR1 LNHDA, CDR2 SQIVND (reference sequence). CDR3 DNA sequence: TGTGCCAGTAGTATAGCCCTCACCGGGGGCACTGAAGCTTTCTTT. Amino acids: CASSIALTGGTEAFF.

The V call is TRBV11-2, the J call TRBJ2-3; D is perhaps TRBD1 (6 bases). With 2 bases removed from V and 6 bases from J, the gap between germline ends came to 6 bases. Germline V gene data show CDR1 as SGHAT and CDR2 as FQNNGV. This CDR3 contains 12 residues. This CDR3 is CASSLQGDTQYF. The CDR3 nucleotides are TGTGCCAGCAGCTTACAGGGGGATACGCAGTATTTT.

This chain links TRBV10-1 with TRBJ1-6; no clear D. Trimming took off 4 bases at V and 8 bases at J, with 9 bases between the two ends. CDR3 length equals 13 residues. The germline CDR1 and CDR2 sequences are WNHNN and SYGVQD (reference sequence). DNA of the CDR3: TGCGCCAGCAGTGGCCGGATAGATTCACCCCTCCACTTT. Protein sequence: CASSGRIDSPLHF.

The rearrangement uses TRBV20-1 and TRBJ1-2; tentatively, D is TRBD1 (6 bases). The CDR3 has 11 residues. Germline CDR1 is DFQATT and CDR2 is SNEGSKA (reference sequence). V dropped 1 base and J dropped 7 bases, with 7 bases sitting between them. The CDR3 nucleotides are TGCAGTGCTAGAGGGGACACTGGCTACACCTTC. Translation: CSARGDTGYTF.

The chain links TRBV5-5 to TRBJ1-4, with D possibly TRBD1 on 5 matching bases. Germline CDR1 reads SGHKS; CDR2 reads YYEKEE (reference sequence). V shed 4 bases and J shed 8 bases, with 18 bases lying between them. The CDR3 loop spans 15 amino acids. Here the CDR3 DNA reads TGTGCCAGCAGCCTCCAGGTTGGGGCAGGGGAAAAACTGTTTTTT. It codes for CASSLQVGAGEKLFF.

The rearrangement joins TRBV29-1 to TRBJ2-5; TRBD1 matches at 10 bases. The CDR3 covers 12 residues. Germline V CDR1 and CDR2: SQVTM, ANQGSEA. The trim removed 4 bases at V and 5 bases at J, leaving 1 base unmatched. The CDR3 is CSVGDRGETQYF. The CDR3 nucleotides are TGCAGCGTTGGGGACAGGGGCGAGACCCAGTACTTC.

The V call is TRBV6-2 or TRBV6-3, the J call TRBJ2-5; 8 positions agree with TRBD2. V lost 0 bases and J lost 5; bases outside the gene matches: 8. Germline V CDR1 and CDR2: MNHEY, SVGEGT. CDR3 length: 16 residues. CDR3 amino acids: CASSYSETGGPETQYF. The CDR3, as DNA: TGTGCCAGCAGTTACTCTGAGACGGGGGGGCCGGAGACCCAGTACTTC.

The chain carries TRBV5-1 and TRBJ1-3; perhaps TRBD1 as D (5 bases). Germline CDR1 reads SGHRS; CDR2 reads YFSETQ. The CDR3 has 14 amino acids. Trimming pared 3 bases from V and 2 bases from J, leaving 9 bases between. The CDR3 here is CASSSGVPGNTIYF. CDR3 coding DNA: TGCGCCAGCAGCTCGGGGGTCCCTGGAAACACCATATATTTT.

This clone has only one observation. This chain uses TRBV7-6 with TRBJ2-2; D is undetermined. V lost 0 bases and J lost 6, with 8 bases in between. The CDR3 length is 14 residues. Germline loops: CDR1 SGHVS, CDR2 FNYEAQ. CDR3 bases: TGTGCCAGCAGCTTAGCAGGGATCCCCGGGGAGCTGTTTTTT. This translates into CASSLAGIPGELFF. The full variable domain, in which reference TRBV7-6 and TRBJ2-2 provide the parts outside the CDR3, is GAGVSQSPRYKVTKRGQDVALRCDPISGHVSLYWYRQALGQGPEFLTYFNYEAQQDKSGLPNDRFSAERPEGSISTLTIQRTEQRDSAMYRCASSLAGIPGELFFGEGSRLTVL.

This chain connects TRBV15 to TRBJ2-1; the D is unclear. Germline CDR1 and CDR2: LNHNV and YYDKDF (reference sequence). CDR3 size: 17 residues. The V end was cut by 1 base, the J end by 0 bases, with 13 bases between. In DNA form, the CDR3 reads TGTGCCACCAGCAGAGTGACCACCGAGAGCTCCTACAATGAGCAGTTCTTC. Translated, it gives CATSRVTTESSYNEQFF. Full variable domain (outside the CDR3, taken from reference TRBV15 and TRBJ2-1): DAMVIQNPRYQVTQFGKPVTLSCSQTLNHNVMYWYQQKSSQAPKLLFHYYDKDFNNEADTPDNFQSRRPNTSFCFLDIRSPGLGDTAMYLCATSRVTTESSYNEQFFGPGTRLTVL.

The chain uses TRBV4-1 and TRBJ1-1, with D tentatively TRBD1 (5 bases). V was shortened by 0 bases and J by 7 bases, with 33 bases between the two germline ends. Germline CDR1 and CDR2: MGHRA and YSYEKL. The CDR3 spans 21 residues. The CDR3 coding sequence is TGCGCCAGCAGCCAAGAGCACCGCTCCGGGACGGTGAAACCAGAAGCAAATGAAGCTTTCTTT. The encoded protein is CASSQEHRSGTVKPEANEAFF.

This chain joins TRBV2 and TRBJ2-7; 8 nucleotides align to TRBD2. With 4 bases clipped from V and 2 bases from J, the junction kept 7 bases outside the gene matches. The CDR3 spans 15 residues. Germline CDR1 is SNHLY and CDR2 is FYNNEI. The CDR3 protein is CASSARLASAYEQYF. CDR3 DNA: TGTGCCAGCAGTGCCCGACTAGCGTCCGCCTACGAGCAGTACTTC.

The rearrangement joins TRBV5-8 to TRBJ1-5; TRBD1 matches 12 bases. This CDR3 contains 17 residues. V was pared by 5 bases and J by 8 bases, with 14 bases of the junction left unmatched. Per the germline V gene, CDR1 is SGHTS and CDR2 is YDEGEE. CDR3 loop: CASRSAFGTGGLEPQHF. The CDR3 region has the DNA TGTGCCAGCAGATCCGCATTCGGGACAGGGGGCTTGGAGCCCCAGCATTTT.

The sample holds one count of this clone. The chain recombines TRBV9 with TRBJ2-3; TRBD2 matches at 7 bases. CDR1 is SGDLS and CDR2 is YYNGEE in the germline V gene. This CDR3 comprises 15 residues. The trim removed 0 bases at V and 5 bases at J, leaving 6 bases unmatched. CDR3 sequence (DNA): TGTGCCAGCAGCGTAGACGTGGGGGGGAGAGATACGCAGTATTTT. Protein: CASSVDVGGRDTQYF.